A selection of T cell receptor beta chains follows, all from one sample in a study of OX40 agonist ivuxolimab in advanced cancers. Repertoires were generated with immunoSEQ multiplex PCR, while TCRdb's copy carries only in-frame clones and drops some. The sample has around 14,000 clones; 70% to 75% are singletons. The sequencing here drew on CD4+ or CD8+ T cells sorted from blood, taken in a trial of the OX40 agonist ivuxolimab. These receptors were obtained from an adult with an advanced solid tumor such as melanoma, head and neck, liver or kidney cancer. The CDR3 runs from the conserved cysteine through the conserved F or W. D genes are given only for firm matches. Clone size is given for some rows only: seen once, a few or many times, or a class if the clone is expanded.

TRBJ2-2	.	TRBV19	TRBD2	CATIAGGTYTGELFF	TGTGCCACCATAGCGGGAGGTACCTACACCGGGGAGCTGTTTTTT
TRBJ1-2	.	TRBV14	.	CASSPTGPYGYTF	TGTGCCAGCAGCCCTACAGGGCCCTATGGCTACACCTTC
TRBJ2-1	.	TRBV5-1	TRBD1	CASSLLDRGTSPTGSQFF	TGCGCCAGCAGCCTCCTGGACAGGGGAACTTCACCCACCGGTTCGCAGTTCTTC
TRBJ1-5	few	TRBV7-9	.	CASSLSDLDQPQHF	TGTGCCAGCAGCTTGAGCGATTTGGATCAGCCCCAGCATTTT
TRBJ1-2	.	TRBV19	TRBD1	CASSSRRTGPLFNYGYTF	TGTGCCAGTAGTTCGCGCCGGACAGGCCCTTTATTTAACTATGGCTACACCTTC
TRBJ1-1	.	TRBV19	.	CASSPGYPEAFF	TGTGCCAGTAGTCCAGGGTACCCTGAAGCTTTCTTT
TRBJ2-7	.	TRBV5-4	TRBD2	CASRLGLAPYEQYF	TGTGCCAGCAGATTGGGACTAGCCCCCTACGAGCAGTACTTC
TRBJ1-3	.	TRBV5-4	.	CASSQAERFSGNTIYF	TGTGCCAGCAGCCAAGCCGAGAGATTCTCTGGAAACACCATATATTTT
TRBJ2-7	.	TRBV7-8	TRBD1	CASSFGDRGSRLIYEQYF	TGTGCCAGCAGCTTCGGGGACAGGGGGTCCAGGCTGATCTACGAGCAGTACTTC
TRBJ2-1	few	TRBV5-1	.	CASSLASAAYNEQFF	TGCGCCAGCAGCTTGGCTAGCGCCGCCTACAATGAGCAGTTCTTC
TRBJ1-1	.	TRBV28	.	CASSLWAGMNTEAFF	TGTGCCAGCAGTTTATGGGCAGGGATGAACACTGAAGCTTTCTTT
TRBJ2-5	.	TRBV27	.	CASSPSTGRVVGEETQYF	TGTGCCAGCAGTCCATCGACAGGTCGGGTGGTTGGAGAAGAGACCCAGTACTTC
TRBJ2-1	.	TRBV7-6	.	CASSLPSPEGQFF	TGTGCCAGCAGCTTACCCTCCCCGGAGGGGCAGTTCTTC
TRBJ2-7	.	TRBV28	.	CASSLGSYEQYF	TGTGCCAGCAGTTTAGGAAGTTACGAGCAGTACTTC
TRBJ1-2	.	TRBV29-1	.	CSVEGQRNYGYTF	TGCAGCGTTGAAGGACAGCGTAACTATGGCTACACCTTC
TRBJ2-7	.	TRBV11-3	TRBD1	CASSLDRGLGWEQYF	TGTGCCAGCAGCTTGGACAGGGGGCTGGGTTGGGAGCAGTACTTC